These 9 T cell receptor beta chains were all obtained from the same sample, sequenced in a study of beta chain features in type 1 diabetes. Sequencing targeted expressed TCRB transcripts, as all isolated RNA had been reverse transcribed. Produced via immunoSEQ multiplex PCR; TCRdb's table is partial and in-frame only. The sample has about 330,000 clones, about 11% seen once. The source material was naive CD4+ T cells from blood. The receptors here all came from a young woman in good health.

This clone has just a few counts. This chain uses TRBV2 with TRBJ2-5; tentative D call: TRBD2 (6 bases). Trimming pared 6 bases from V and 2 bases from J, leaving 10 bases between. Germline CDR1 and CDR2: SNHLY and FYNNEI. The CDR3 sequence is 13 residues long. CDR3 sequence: CASRGTFQETQYF. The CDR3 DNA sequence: TGTGCCAGCAGGGGGACTTTTCAAGAGACCCAGTACTTC.

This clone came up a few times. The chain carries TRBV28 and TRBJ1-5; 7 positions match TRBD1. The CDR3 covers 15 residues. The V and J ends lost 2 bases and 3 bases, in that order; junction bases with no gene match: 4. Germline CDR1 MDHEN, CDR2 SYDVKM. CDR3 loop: CASSLPQGDNQPQHF. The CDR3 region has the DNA TGTGCCAGCAGTTTACCCCAGGGGGACAATCAGCCCCAGCATTTT.

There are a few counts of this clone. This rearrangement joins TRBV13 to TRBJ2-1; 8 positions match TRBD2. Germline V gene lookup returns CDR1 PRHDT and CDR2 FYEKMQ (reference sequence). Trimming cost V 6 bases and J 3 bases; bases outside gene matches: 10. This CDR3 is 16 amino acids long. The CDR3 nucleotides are TGTGCCAGCAGTTCCTCCGGGACTAGGGACTACAATGAGCAGTTCTTC. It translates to CASSSSGTRDYNEQFF.

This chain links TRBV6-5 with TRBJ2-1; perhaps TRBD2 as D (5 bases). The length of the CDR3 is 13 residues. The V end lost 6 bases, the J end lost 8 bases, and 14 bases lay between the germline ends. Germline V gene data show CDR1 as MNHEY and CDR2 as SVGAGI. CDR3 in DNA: TGTGCCAGCAGCCTCACTAGTATCCATGAGCAGTTCTTC. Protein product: CASSLTSIHEQFF.

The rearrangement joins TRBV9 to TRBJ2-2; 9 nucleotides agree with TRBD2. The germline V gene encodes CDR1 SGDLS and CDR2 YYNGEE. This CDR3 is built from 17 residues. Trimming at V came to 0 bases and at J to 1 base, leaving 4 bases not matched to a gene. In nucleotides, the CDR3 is TGTGCCAGCAGCGTAGCTCCGACTAGCGGGAACACCGGGGAGCTGTTTTTT. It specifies CASSVAPTSGNTGELFF.

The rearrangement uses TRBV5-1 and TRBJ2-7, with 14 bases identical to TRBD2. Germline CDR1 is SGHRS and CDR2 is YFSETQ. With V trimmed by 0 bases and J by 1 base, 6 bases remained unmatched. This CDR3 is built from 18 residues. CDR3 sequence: CASSLAGTSGSESYEQYF. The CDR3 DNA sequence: TGCGCCAGCAGCTTGGCCGGGACTAGCGGGAGCGAATCCTACGAGCAGTACTTC.

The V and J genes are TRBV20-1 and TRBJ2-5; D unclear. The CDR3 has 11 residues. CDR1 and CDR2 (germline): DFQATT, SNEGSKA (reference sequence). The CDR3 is CRPGFQETQYF. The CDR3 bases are TGCAGGCCGGGTTTCCAAGAGACCCAGTACTTC.

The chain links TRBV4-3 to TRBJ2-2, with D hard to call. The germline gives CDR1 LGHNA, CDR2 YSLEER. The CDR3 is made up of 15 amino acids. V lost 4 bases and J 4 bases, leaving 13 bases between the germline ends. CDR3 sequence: CASSLELVGTGELFF. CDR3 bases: TGCGCCAGCAGCCTTGAGCTAGTCGGCACCGGGGAGCTGTTTTTT.

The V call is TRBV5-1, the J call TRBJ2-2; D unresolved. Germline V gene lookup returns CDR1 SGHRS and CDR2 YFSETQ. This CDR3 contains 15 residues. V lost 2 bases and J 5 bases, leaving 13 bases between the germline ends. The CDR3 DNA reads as TGCGCCAGCAGCTTCTCGACGCCTAGGACCGGGGAGCTGTTTTTT. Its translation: CASSFSTPRTGELFF. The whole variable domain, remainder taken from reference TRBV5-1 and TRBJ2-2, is KAGVTQTPRYLIKTRGQQVTLSCSPISGHRSVSWYQQTPGQGLQFLFEYFSETQRNKGNFPGRFSGRQFSNSRSEMNVSTLELGDSALYLCASSFSTPRTGELFFGEGSRLTVL.